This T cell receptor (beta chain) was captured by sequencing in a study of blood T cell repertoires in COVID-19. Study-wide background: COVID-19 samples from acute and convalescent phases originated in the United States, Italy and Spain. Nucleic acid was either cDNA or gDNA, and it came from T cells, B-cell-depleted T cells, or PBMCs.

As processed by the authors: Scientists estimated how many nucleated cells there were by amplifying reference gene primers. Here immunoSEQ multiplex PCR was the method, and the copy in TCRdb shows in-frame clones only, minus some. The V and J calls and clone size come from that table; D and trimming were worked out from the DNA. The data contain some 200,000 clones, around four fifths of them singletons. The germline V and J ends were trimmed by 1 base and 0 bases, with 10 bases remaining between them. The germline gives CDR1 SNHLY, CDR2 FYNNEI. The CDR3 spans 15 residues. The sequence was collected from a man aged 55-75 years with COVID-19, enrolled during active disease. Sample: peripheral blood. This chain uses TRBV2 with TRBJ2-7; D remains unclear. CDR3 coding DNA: TGTGCCAGCAGTGAAGGGGTACTAAGCTCCTACGAGCAGTACTTC. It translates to CASSEGVLSSYEQYF.